This T cell receptor (beta chain) emerged from a study of T cells in Graves' hyperthyroidism and ophthalmopathy. On the study more broadly: Prior to any treatment, at the point of initial diagnosis, peripheral blood was collected.

Patients aged 18 to 65 had newly diagnosed hyperthyroidism of under 2 months' duration. The PBMCs had their origin in roughly 9.4 ml of fresh peripheral blood. Germline CDR1 SNHLY, CDR2 FYNNEI. V shed 6 bases and J shed 4 bases, with 10 bases lying between them. The CDR3 is made up of 12 amino acids. This clonotype was recorded many times. Researchers took RNA transcripts and amplified the TCR beta CDR3 regions from them. The TCR CDR3 was amplified in a first-round RT-PCR using the HTBI primer set. TCRdb redid the calling of the multiplex PCR reads with MiXCR, one entry per CDR3 protein. The profile shows about 710,000 distinct CDR3 sequences, about 16% of them singletons.

The sequence derives from a man aged 18 to 35 with Graves' hyperthyroidism. The chain uses TRBV2 and TRBJ2-7; D uncertain. The sequenced sample was blood. The CDR3 protein is CASSKTGYEQYF. The CDR3 DNA sequence: TGTGCCAGCAGCAAGACCGGATACGAGCAGTACTTC.